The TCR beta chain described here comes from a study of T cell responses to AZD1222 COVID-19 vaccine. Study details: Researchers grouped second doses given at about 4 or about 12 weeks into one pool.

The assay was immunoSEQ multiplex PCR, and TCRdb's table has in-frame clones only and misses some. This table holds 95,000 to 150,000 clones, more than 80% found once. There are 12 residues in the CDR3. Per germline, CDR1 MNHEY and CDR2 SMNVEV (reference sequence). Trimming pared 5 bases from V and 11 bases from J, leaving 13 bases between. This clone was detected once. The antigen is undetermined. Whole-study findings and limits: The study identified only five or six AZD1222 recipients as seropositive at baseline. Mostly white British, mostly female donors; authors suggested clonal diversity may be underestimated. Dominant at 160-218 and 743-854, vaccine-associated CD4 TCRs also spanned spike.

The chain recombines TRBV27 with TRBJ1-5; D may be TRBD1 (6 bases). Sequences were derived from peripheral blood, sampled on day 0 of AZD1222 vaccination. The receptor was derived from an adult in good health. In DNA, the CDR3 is TGTGCCAGCAGTCCAGGAGGACAGACCCAGCATTTT. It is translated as CASSPGGQTQHF.